Below are 5 T cell receptor beta chains sequenced from a single sample in a study of cytomegalovirus exposure and HLA in healthy donors. The PCR made use of 60 Vbeta and 13 Jbeta primers. Repertoires were generated with immunoSEQ multiplex PCR, while TCRdb's copy carries only in-frame clones and drops some. The table includes 200,000 to 250,000 clones, 82% detected once. Sequenced input: PBMCs. All receptors come from a woman aged 40-49 years in good health and CMV-seropositive.

The chain combines TRBV7-9 with TRBJ2-7; 9 bases map to TRBD1. V gave up 1 base and J gave up 2 bases; unmatched junction bases: 9. This CDR3 is 17 amino acids long. Per germline, CDR1 SEHNR and CDR2 FQNEAQ (reference sequence). The CDR3 DNA reads TGTGCCAGCAGCTTAGTATTAGGGACAGGGAGGACCTACGAGCAGTACTTC. Translating it yields CASSLVLGTGRTYEQYF. Complete variable domain (other parts from reference TRBV7-9 and TRBJ2-7): DTGVSQNPRHKITKRGQNVTFRCDPISEHNRLYWYRQTLGQGPEFLTYFQNEAQLEKSRLLSDRFSAERPKGSFSTLEIQRTEQGDSAMYLCASSLVLGTGRTYEQYFGPGTRLTVT.

This chain joins TRBV30 and TRBJ2-7, with a possible D match to TRBD1 (6 bases). The CDR3 has 14 amino acids. The germline V gene has CDR1 GTSNPN and CDR2 SVGIG (reference sequence). Trimming left V 3 bases short and J 6 bases short, with 18 bases between. The DNA of the CDR3 is TGTGCCTGGAGGCCGGGACAAGGGCTTGTCGAGCAGTACTTC. Translation gives CAWRPGQGLVEQYF.

The chain recombines TRBV28 with TRBJ1-6; D unclear. Between the trimmed V and J ends, which lost 3 bases and 9 bases, there was a span of 15 bases. The CDR3 sequence is 15 residues long. Germline V gene sequence: CDR1 MDHEN, CDR2 SYDVKM. The CDR3, as DNA: TGTGCCAGCAGTTTGGGTCCCGTTACGGGTTCACCCCTCCACTTT. Translating gives CASSLGPVTGSPLHF.

The chain links TRBV2 to TRBJ1-2; D is uncertain. The CDR3 loop spans 11 amino acids. Trimming pared 4 bases from V and 5 bases from J, leaving 5 bases between. Per germline, CDR1 SNHLY and CDR2 FYNNEI. The CDR3 is CASSVIYGYTF. Written as DNA, the CDR3 is TGTGCCAGCAGTGTCATTTATGGCTACACCTTC. Together with reference TRBV2 and TRBJ1-2, the CDR3 gives the full variable domain: EPEVTQTPSHQVTQMGQEVILRCVPISNHLYFYWYRQILGQKVEFLVSFYNNEISEKSEIFDDQFSVERPDGSNFTLKIRSTKLEDSAMYFCASSVIYGYTFGSGTRLTVV.

The chain employs TRBV29-1 and TRBJ2-5; 8 bases are a match to TRBD1. The CDR3 extends over 12 amino acids. V was clipped by 6 bases and J by 5 bases; unmatched bases: 5. Germline CDR1 SQVTM, CDR2 ANQGSEA. CDR3 in amino acids: CSVDRALETQYF. In nucleotides, the CDR3 is TGCAGCGTGGACAGGGCTCTCGAGACCCAGTACTTC.